This T cell receptor beta chain came from a study of regulatory T cells in long-lasting Graves disease. Study-wide results and limits: Preferential use of TRBV28, TRBJ1-2 and TRBJ2-5 was seen in persistent disease.

Trimming took 1 base from V and 3 from J, leaving 9 bases between them. The CDR3 sequence is 14 residues long. Time point defined: newly diagnosed GD, antithyroid drugs for less than 3 months. Following extraction of RNA from PBMCs, that RNA was used to make the TCR library. In each case, Graves' disease was diagnosed per American Thyroid Association guidelines. Combining iRepertoire HTBI primers with Arm-PCR of CDR3 regions, the authors built TCR beta libraries. Each CDR3 protein is one row after TCRdb ran MiXCR on the multiplex PCR reads. Here the sample spans 350,000 to 400,000 distinct CDR3 sequences, around 15% being singletons. This clonotype was recorded at least ten times. Its cognate antigen is unknown.

This clonotype was obtained from a female donor with Graves disease. This chain links TRBV12-3 or TRBV12-4 with TRBJ1-1; D is ambiguous. The sequencing used peripheral blood mononuclear cells (PBMCs), collected at new diagnosis, from a patient treated with antithyroid drugs. This CDR3 is CASSLGAADTEAFF. CDR3 bases: TGTGCCAGCAGTTTAGGAGCTGCGGACACTGAAGCTTTCTTT.